This T cell receptor beta chain was captured in a study of cytomegalovirus exposure and HLA in healthy donors. Study-wide points: In a later analysis, V- and J-gene trimming of beta chains associated with a DCLRE1C missense variant, replicated independently. An analysis that was carried out later associated 15,000 to 20,000 TCR beta sequences with HLA alleles at 0.05 false discovery rate.

Donors in the study were healthy people who gave bone marrow. On this clone itself: Its antigen is unknown.

PCR primers comprised 60 Vbeta and 13 Jbeta primers. Source study methods: Counted up in a later analysis, unique TCR beta chains came to approximately 83 million, with around 9.9 million shared. Clones were sequenced by immunoSEQ multiplex PCR, and TCRdb holds only the in-frame ones, with some missing. The V and J calls and the clone size are those of that table, but D and trimming were determined from the DNA. In the table there are roughly 150,000 clones, around three quarters of which are singletons. Germline CDR1 is SGDLS and CDR2 is YYNGEE. V lost 4 bases, J lost 8 bases, and 3 bases stayed unmatched. This CDR3 comprises 12 residues.

The source of this sequence is a woman aged 40 to 49 in good health and CMV-seronegative. The V gene is TRBV9, the J gene TRBJ1-1, with 9 positions matching TRBD1. Sequenced: PBMCs. The CDR3 DNA reads TGTGCCAGCAGCCGGGACAGGGAAGAAGCTTTCTTT. This sequence encodes CASSRDREEAFF. The full variable domain, rest sourced from reference TRBV9 and TRBJ1-1, is DSGVTQTPKHLITATGQRVTLRCSPRSGDLSVYWYQQSLDQGLQFLIQYYNGEERAKGNILERFSAQQFPDLHSELNLSSLELGDSALYFCASSRDREEAFFGQGTRLTVV.